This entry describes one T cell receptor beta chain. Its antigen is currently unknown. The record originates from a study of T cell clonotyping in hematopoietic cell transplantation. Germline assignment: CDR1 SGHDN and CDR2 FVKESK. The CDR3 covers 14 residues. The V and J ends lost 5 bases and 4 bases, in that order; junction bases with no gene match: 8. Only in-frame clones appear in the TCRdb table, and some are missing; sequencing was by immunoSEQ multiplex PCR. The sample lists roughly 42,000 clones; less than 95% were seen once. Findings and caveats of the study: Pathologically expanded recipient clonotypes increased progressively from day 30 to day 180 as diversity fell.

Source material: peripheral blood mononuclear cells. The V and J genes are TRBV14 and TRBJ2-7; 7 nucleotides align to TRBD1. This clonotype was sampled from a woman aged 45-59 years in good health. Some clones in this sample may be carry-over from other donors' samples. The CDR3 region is CASSFDRESYEQYF. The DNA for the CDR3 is TGTGCCAGCAGCTTCGACAGGGAATCTTACGAGCAGTACTTC.